This TCR beta chain was documented in a study of control samples from healthy donors and cancer patients. Germline trimming cut 5 bases from V and 5 bases from J; bases unmatched to any gene: 14. Germline V gene lookup returns CDR1 MNHEY and CDR2 SMNVEV (reference sequence). The CDR3 has 17 residues. Only in-frame clones appear in the TCRdb table, and some are missing; sequencing was by immunoSEQ multiplex PCR. The sample yields 150,000 or so clones, roughly 94% seen once. V gene TRBV27 combines with J gene TRBJ1-1, with 10 bases aligning to TRBD1. Source material: blood. The TCR sequence derives from a middle-aged man in good health. This CDR3 reads CASSGEPGQGLGTEAFF. The CDR3 DNA sequence: TGTGCCAGCAGTGGAGAACCGGGACAGGGGTTGGGAACTGAAGCTTTCTTT.